Presented here are 23 T cell receptor beta chains from one specimen sequenced in a study of brain T cells in children with intractable seizures. Profiling relied on immunoSEQ multiplex PCR, and the TCRdb table lists in-frame clones only, not all of them. The sample records 300,000 to 400,000 clones, 93% being singletons. The time point here: blood from clinic visit 5 months post-surgery; TSC patient then seizure free. The starting material was peripheral blood, obtained more than 4 months after surgery. Source of these receptors: a boy under two years old with tuberous sclerosis and intractable seizures.

The chain uses TRBV12-1 and TRBJ2-5; TRBD1, the D gene given by the table, was not confirmed from the DNA. TRBV12-1 is termed a pseudogene. The CDR3 runs to 14 residues. CDR3 sequence reads: CASSLRQGMETQYF. Written as DNA, the CDR3 is TGTGCCAGCAGCCTACGACAGGGGATGGAGACCCAGTACTTC.

This sequence joins TRBV5-4 and TRBJ2-5, with 12 nucleotides matching TRBD2. This CDR3 region has 16 residues. With 3 bases clipped from V and 4 bases from J, the junction kept 7 bases outside the gene matches. Per germline, CDR1 SGHNT and CDR2 YYREEE (reference sequence). The CDR3, as DNA: TGTGCCAGCAGCTCTGGACTAGCGGGGCTGTCAGAGACCCAGTACTTC. It yields the protein CASSSGLAGLSETQYF. Full variable domain (outside the CDR3, taken from reference TRBV5-4 and TRBJ2-5): ETGVTQSPTHLIKTRGQQVTLRCSSQSGHNTVSWYQQALGQGPQFIFQYYREEENGRGNFPPRFSGLQFPNYSSELNVNALELDDSALYLCASSSGLAGLSETQYFGPGTRLLVL.

The chain carries TRBV30 and TRBJ1-6, with D uncertain. The CDR3 is 17 residues long. The V end lost 2 bases, the J end lost 4 bases, and 18 bases lay between the germline ends. Germline values: CDR1 GTSNPN, CDR2 SVGIG (reference sequence). The CDR3 nucleotides are TGTGCCTGGAGTCCTTACGACGGGAAATCTTATAATTCACCCCTCCACTTT. Translation gives CAWSPYDGKSYNSPLHF.

The genes are TRBV14 and TRBJ2-1, with unresolved D. The V end was cut by 4 bases, the J end by 7 bases, with 20 bases between. Looked up from germline, CDR1 is SGHDN and CDR2 is FVKESK. CDR3 length: 16 residues. CDR3 region: CASSRDWQLLGNEQFF. The CDR3 nucleotides are TGTGCCAGCAGCCGTGACTGGCAGCTTTTGGGGAATGAGCAGTTCTTC. The full variable domain, rest sourced from reference TRBV14 and TRBJ2-1, is EAGVTQFPSHSVIEKGQTVTLRCDPISGHDNLYWYRRVMGKEIKFLLHFVKESKQDESGMPNNRFLAERTGGTYSTLKVQPAELEDSGVYFCASSRDWQLLGNEQFFGPGTRLTVL.

This chain joins TRBV7-8 and TRBJ2-3, with D hard to call. Trimming took 5 bases from V and 2 from J, leaving 20 bases between them. The CDR3 totals 17 residues. The germline gives CDR1 SGHVS, CDR2 FQNEAQ. In DNA, the CDR3 is TGTGCCAGCAGCCCTCGCTGGGGTAGTGGAGACACAGATACGCAGTATTTT. Translated, it gives CASSPRWGSGDTDTQYF. The whole variable domain, remainder taken from reference TRBV7-8 and TRBJ2-3, is GAGVSQSPRYKVAKRGQDVALRCDPISGHVSLFWYQQALGQGPEFLTYFQNEAQLDKSGLPSDRFFAERPEGSVSTLKIQRTQQEDSAVYLCASSPRWGSGDTDTQYFGPGTRLTVL.

The J gene is TRBJ2-3, the V gene TRBV24-1; D call uncertain. The CDR3 contains 17 residues. Germline V gene lookup returns CDR1 KGHDR and CDR2 SFDVKD. The V end lost 0 bases, the J end lost 0 bases, and 12 bases lay between the germline ends. The CDR3 loop is CATSDLNGDISTDTQYF. DNA of the CDR3: TGTGCCACCAGTGATTTGAACGGAGACATAAGCACAGATACGCAGTATTTT.

In DNA form, the CDR3 reads TGTGCCAGCAGCTTAAGTGGGGCGAACAATGAGCAGTTCTTC. This encodes CASSLSGANNEQFF. This sequence joins TRBV7-3 and TRBJ2-1; a possible D gene is TRBD1 (5 bases). The germline V gene has CDR1 SGHTA and CDR2 FQGTGA. The length of the CDR3 is 14 residues. Trimming shortened V by 1 base and J by 5 bases, and 9 bases separated the two germline ends.

The CDR3 DNA reads TGTGCCAGCAGTTCGGGACTAGCGGGGCTAGATACGCAGTATTTT. It specifies CASSSGLAGLDTQYF. The chain is built from TRBV27 and TRBJ2-3, with TRBD2 matching over 13 bases. The CDR3 runs to 15 residues. Trimming took 4 bases from V and 5 from J; bases not matched to a gene: 3. In germline, CDR1 is MNHEY, CDR2 SMNVEV (reference sequence).

The chain is built from TRBV6-5 and TRBJ2-1; D remains ambiguous. CDR3 length: 14 amino acids. The V gene's germline CDR1 is MNHEY and CDR2 SVGAGI. The V and J ends lost 7 bases and 3 bases respectively, with 13 bases between them. The CDR3 loop is CASKQISSYNEQFF. CDR3 coding DNA: TGTGCCAGCAAACAGATTAGCAGCTACAATGAGCAGTTCTTC.

The J gene is TRBJ1-1, the V gene TRBV5-1; the match to TRBD1 covers 8 bases. V lost 5 bases to trimming and J lost 2 bases; unmatched junction nucleotides: 8. The germline gives CDR1 SGHRS, CDR2 YFSETQ. The CDR3 contains 15 residues. The CDR3 loop is CASSITGTGNTEAFF. In nucleotides, the CDR3 is TGCGCCAGCAGTATCACCGGGACAGGTAACACTGAAGCTTTCTTT.

The chain links TRBV4-2 to TRBJ2-3; the D gene could be TRBD1 or TRBD2 (6 bases each). Germline loops: CDR1 LGHNA, CDR2 YNFKEQ. The CDR3 consists of 15 residues. V lost 4 bases and J 3 bases, leaving 14 bases between the germline ends. Written as DNA, the CDR3 is TGTGCCAGCAGCCCCCGCCGGGGGCAAACAGATACGCAGTATTTT. As protein: CASSPRRGQTDTQYF.

The V gene is TRBV28, the J gene TRBJ1-1; the match to TRBD1 covers 9 bases. Germline loops: CDR1 MDHEN, CDR2 SYDVKM. J lost 5 bases, V lost 1 base, and 5 bases had no gene match. The CDR3 length is 15 residues. The CDR3 sequence is CASSLSDRGYTEAFF. In nucleotides, the CDR3 is TGTGCCAGCAGTTTATCCGACAGGGGGTATACTGAAGCTTTCTTT.

V gene TRBV6-1 combines with J gene TRBJ2-2, with D possibly being TRBD1 (7 bases). This CDR3 is built from 17 residues. Trimming removed 2 bases from V and 3 bases from J, with 16 bases in between. Germline V gene lookup returns CDR1 MNHNS and CDR2 SASEGT. The CDR3 DNA is TGTGCCAGCAGTGAAAGGAGGGTAGGGGGCGACACCGGGGAGCTGTTTTTT. Amino acid sequence: CASSERRVGGDTGELFF.

The CDR3 nucleotides are TGTGCCAGCAGCTTTATGGGACAGGGAAAAGGCAATCAGCCCCAGCATTTT. Encoded protein: CASSFMGQGKGNQPQHF. The chain has TRBV21-1 and TRBJ1-5; the tabulated D call, TRBD1, remains unverified against the DNA. TRBV21-1 constitutes a pseudogene. The CDR3 consists of 17 residues.

The chain uses TRBV6-5 and TRBJ2-7, with D unclear. This CDR3 has 13 residues. Looked up from germline, CDR1 is MNHEY and CDR2 is SVGAGI. V was trimmed by 5 bases and J by 0 bases, leaving 8 bases between them. The CDR3 reads CASSIGSSYEQYF. DNA for the CDR3: TGTGCCAGCAGTATTGGGTCCTCCTACGAGCAGTACTTC.

This rearrangement joins TRBV2 to TRBJ2-1; TRBD1 matches 10 bases. Germline-derived CDR1 and CDR2 are SNHLY and FYNNEI. With V trimmed by 2 bases and J by 0 bases, 7 bases remained unmatched. The CDR3 length is 18 residues. The chain's CDR3 is CASSESGTGDLSYNEQFF. The CDR3 DNA reads TGTGCCAGCAGTGAATCGGGGACAGGGGACCTCTCCTACAATGAGCAGTTCTTC. The whole variable domain, filled in from reference TRBV2 and TRBJ2-1, reads EPEVTQTPSHQVTQMGQEVILRCVPISNHLYFYWYRQILGQKVEFLVSFYNNEISEKSEIFDDQFSVERPDGSNFTLKIRSTKLEDSAMYFCASSESGTGDLSYNEQFFGPGTRLTVL.

As to this clone: One end of the junction does not line up with germline, which may come from a read error. J is TRBJ2-7 and V is TRBV6-5; the D gene is possibly TRBD2 (6 bases). Germline V gene lookup returns CDR1 MNHEY and CDR2 SVGAGI. The CDR3 spans 14 residues. CDR3 coding DNA: TGTGCCAGCAGTTACCTCCGGGACTCCCACGAGCAGTACTTC. Translating gives CASSYLRDSHEQYF.

This rearrangement joins TRBV5-5 to TRBJ1-2, with D tentatively TRBD1 (6 bases). Per germline, CDR1 SGHKS and CDR2 YYEKEE (reference sequence). This CDR3 comprises 13 residues. V was shortened by 0 bases and J by 3 bases, with 6 bases between the two germline ends. CDR3 in amino acids: CASSLGQDYGYTF. CDR3 nucleotide sequence: TGTGCCAGCAGCTTGGGACAGGACTATGGCTACACCTTC.

The genes are TRBV11-3 and TRBJ2-5; 7 bases map to TRBD2. Unmatched junction bases numbered 4, after V lost 1 base and J lost 2 bases. The germline V gene encodes CDR1 SGHNT and CDR2 YENEEA. The CDR3 loop spans 15 amino acids. The chain's CDR3 is CASSLGSGLQETQYF. CDR3 sequence (DNA): TGTGCCAGCAGCTTAGGTAGCGGGCTTCAAGAGACCCAGTACTTC.

The gene calls are TRBV5-6 and TRBJ1-1, with D possibly being TRBD1 (6 bases). Germline values: CDR1 SGHDT, CDR2 YYEEEE. Deletions cut 5 bases from V and 11 bases from J, with 19 bases between. The CDR3 contains 13 residues. This CDR3 is CASSSGTPGEAFF. For the CDR3, the DNA is TGTGCCAGCAGTTCCGGGACACCCGGGGAGGCTTTCTTT.

This clone appeared once. The J gene is TRBJ2-4, the V gene TRBV5-4; 8 nucleotides match TRBD2. In germline, CDR1 is SGHNT, CDR2 YYREEE (reference sequence). This CDR3 has 15 amino acids. V lost 4 bases and J lost 8; bases outside the gene matches: 11. CDR3 nucleotides: TGTGCCAGCAGCCCCGACCGACTAGCGAGGGACATTCAGTACTTC. Residues: CASSPDRLARDIQYF.

In the case of this clone: This specimen includes other DNA sequences encoding the same CDR3. V and J are TRBV3-1 (or the pseudogene TRBV3-2) and TRBJ1-5; tentatively, D is TRBD1 (5 bases). The CDR3 covers 14 residues. Germline V gene data show CDR1 as LGHDT and CDR2 as YNNKEL (reference sequence). The V and J ends lost 3 bases and 7 bases respectively, with 13 bases between them. The CDR3 sequence is CASSQGQGGQPQHF. DNA for the CDR3: TGTGCCAGCAGCCAGGGGCAGGGAGGACAGCCCCAGCATTTT.

The V gene is TRBV19, the J gene TRBJ1-2, with 9 bases that match TRBD1. The CDR3 totals 15 residues. The V and J ends lost 4 bases and 4 bases, in that order; junction bases with no gene match: 7. CDR1 and CDR2 from the germline V gene are LNHDA and SQIVND (reference sequence). The CDR3 DNA is TGTGCCAGTAGTAATTTCGGGACAGGGCCCTATGGCTACACCTTC. Amino acids: CASSNFGTGPYGYTF.